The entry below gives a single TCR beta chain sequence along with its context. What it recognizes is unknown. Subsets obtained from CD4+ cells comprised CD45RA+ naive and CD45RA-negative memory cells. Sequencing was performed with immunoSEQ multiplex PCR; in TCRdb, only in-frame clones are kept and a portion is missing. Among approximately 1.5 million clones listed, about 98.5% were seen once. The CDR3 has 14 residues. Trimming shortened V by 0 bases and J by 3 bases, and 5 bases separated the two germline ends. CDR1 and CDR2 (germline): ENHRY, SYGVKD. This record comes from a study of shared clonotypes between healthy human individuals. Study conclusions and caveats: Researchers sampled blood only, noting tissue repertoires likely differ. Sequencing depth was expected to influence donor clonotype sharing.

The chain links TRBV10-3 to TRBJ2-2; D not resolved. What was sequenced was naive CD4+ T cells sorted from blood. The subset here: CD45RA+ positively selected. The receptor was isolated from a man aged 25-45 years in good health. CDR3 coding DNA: TGTGCCATCAGTGAGTCGAGTGACACCGGGGAGCTGTTTTTT. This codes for CAISESSDTGELFF.